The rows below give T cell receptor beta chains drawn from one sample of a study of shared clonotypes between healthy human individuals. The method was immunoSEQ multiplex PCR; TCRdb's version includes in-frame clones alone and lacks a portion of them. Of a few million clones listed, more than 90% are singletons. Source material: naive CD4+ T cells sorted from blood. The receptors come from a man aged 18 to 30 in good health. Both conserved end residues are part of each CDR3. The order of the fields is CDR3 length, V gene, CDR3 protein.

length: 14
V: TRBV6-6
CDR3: CASSTPSGSNEQFF

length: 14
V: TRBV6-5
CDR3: CASSLGFGGEKLFF

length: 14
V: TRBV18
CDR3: CASSPTPIAVLVYF

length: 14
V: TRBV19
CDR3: CASSIGSGADTQYF

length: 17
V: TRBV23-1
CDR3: CASSQRRDRGRGYGYTF

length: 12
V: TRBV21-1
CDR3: CASSKGTETQYF

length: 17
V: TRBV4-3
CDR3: CASSQDRNRGSENTIYF

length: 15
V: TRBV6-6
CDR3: CASSYNSAVSYEQYF

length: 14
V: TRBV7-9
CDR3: CASSLSPSPYEQYF

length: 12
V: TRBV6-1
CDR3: CASSEKGTEQFF